This TCR beta chain comes out of a study of vaccination and CD4 T cells after COVID-19. With the Oncomine TCR Beta short-read assay, DNA from cultured CD4+ T cells was sequenced. MiXCR, run by TCRdb on the PCR reads, gives a single entry per CDR3 protein. The sample yields around 7,800 distinct CDR3 sequences, under 45% seen once. Study conclusions and caveats: The appearance of a median 86.3% of reactive clones in convalescent patients occurred only post-vaccination.

The treatment: approximately 9-day PBMC culture with coronavirus spike peptide pools or control peptides (ViraFEST assay). These CD4+ T cells came from an unexposed donor, sampled before the COVID-19 pandemic (2011-2018). As regards this clonotype: Its specificity is unknown.

Sequenced sample: CD4+ T cells from blood, cultured in vitro. This sequence was found in a human donor in good health.

The CDR3 reads CASTLAGGTGELFF. CDR3 nucleotides: TGCGCCAGCACCTTAGCGGGGGGGACCGGGGAGCTGTTTTTT. This chain uses TRBV10-2 with TRBJ2-2; 11 bases are shared with TRBD2. This CDR3 region has 14 residues. The germline V gene has CDR1 WSHSY and CDR2 SAAADI. V was clipped by 7 bases and J by 5 bases; unmatched bases: 3.